This TCR beta chain was captured in a study of cytomegalovirus exposure and HLA in healthy donors (dated by TCRdb to 2016 to 2017). For the study in its entirety: According to a later analysis, one platform produced both the roughly 110 validation repertoires and the roughly 660 repertoires of the first cohort. The aim of the study was to test whether cataloging public T cell receptors could identify signatures of past pathogen exposure. To predict cytomegalovirus infection status, the study brought together high-throughput TCR immunosequencing, statistical association of individual TCRs with disease status, and machine learning. Along with the roughly 710-subject first cohort, a separate validation cohort of more than 90 different subjects was used. What the work shows at the level of the full study, not this receptor alone: All 120 or so repertoires were used to score co-occurrence in the validation cohort in a later analysis, because that analysis had no HLA typing for the cohort. According to the authors, the approach could potentially be generalized to other disease states and immunological phenotypes. Of the cluster scores, approximately 94% were above 0 in a later analysis, which found that TCRs clustered in the first cohort also tended to co-occur in the 120 validation repertoires. A few of the identified cytomegalovirus-associated TCR beta chains were confirmed in vitro to be specific for cytomegalovirus antigens. Most TCR sequences were observed very rarely across donors, whereas some public TCRs were present in many individuals. In both the original and validation cohorts, the classifier was reported to diagnose cytomegalovirus status with high specificity and sensitivity. The study listed 150 to 200 TCR beta chains as associated with cytomegalovirus.

From the cysteine up to the phenylalanine, the CDR3 has a length of 14 residues. The only DNA kept is the CDR3, 42 bases in frame from the first base. From the germline V gene, CDR1 is SQVTM and CDR2 is ANQGSEA. V and J lose 7 bases and 1 base, and a span of 13 bases separates them. In regard to this clone: It lacks a known antigen. The sample holds no much larger clone one base away, and base qualities are not on file.

Separate from the approximately 690-subject first cohort, the validation cohort of roughly 130 subjects was the group to which the donors belonged. Receptors were amplified or captured by the immunoSEQ multiplex PCR assay. The paper's processing steps were these. A statistical classification framework was built for diagnosing cytomegalovirus status from the catalog of TCR beta chain sequences. The table comes from immuneACCESS by way of TCRdb, which keeps in-frame sequences with V and J called. Part of the clones is missing from these tables; in studies checked, under half for an unresolved V gene and the rest for unknown reasons. The V and J calls and the clone size are those of that table, but D and trimming were determined from the DNA. In this sample the table shows 100,000 or so clones, 87% of which occur a single time. In total, the top ten clones hold under 4.5% of the sample.

The sample taken for sequencing was PBMCs. This TCR was recovered from a woman aged 25-40 years in good health and CMV-seronegative. The rearranged chain carries TRBV29-1 and TRBJ2-2, with a tentative D gene TRBD1 over 6 matching bases. CDR3 reads: CSGAPTGNTGELFF. DNA sequence: TGCAGCGGCGCCCCGACAGGGAACACCGGGGAGCTGTTTTTT.